This is a list of T cell receptor beta chains from one sample in a study of shared clonotypes between healthy human individuals. Sequencing used immunoSEQ multiplex PCR; TCRdb keeps in-frame clones, though not all of them. This table has about 1.1 million clones, around 78% appearing once. Sequencing input: memory CD4+ T cells from PBMCs. Receptor source: a man younger than 30 in good health. Some clones in this sample may be carry-over from other donors' samples. CDR3s include the opening cysteine and the closing phenylalanine or tryptophan. The order of the fields is J gene, clone size, D gene, V gene, CDR3 DNA, CDR3 protein. The D gene is left open where the match is weak. A clone size is listed for some rows: how often the clone was seen (once, few, many), or a class if it is expanded.

J: TRBJ2-1
size: NA
D: NA
V: TRBV13
DNA: TGTGCCAGCAGCTTACCTGTGAGGGGGAACAATGAGCAGTTCTTC
CDR3: CASSLPVRGNNEQFF

J: TRBJ2-3
size: NA
D: TRBD2
V: TRBV7-2
DNA: TGTGCCAGCAGCCCGCCGACTAGCGGAGGCCTGGCAGATACGCAGTATTTT
CDR3: CASSPPTSGGLADTQYF

J: TRBJ2-1
size: NA
D: NA
V: TRBV9
DNA: TGTGCCAGCAGCGTAGCTTCCCGGGACTACAATGAGCAGTTCTTC
CDR3: CASSVASRDYNEQFF

J: TRBJ2-7
size: NA
D: TRBD2
V: TRBV6-1
DNA: TGTGCCAGCAGTCTACGGACTAGCAGCCCCTACGAGCAGTACTTC
CDR3: CASSLRTSSPYEQYF

J: TRBJ2-3
size: NA
D: TRBD2
V: TRBV5-6
DNA: TGTGCCAGCAGCCACCCGACTAGCGGGCTTAGCACAGATACGCAGTATTTT
CDR3: CASSHPTSGLSTDTQYF

J: TRBJ2-7
size: NA
D: NA
V: TRBV7-3
DNA: TGTGCCAGCAGCTTAAGCCCAGCTTCCTACGAGCAGTACTTC
CDR3: CASSLSPASYEQYF

J: TRBJ1-1
size: few
D: NA
V: TRBV2
DNA: TGTGCCAGCAGTGAATGGAGGCAGGGAAACACTGAAGCTTTCTTT
CDR3: CASSEWRQGNTEAFF

J: TRBJ1-1
size: NA
D: NA
V: TRBV27
DNA: TGTGCCAGCAGTTTAAACGGGGGGGGCACTGAAGCTTTCTTT
CDR3: CASSLNGGGTEAFF

J: TRBJ1-6
size: few
D: NA
V: TRBV30
DNA: TGTGCCTGGAGTGGGCAGTTTAATTCACCCCTCCACTTT
CDR3: CAWSGQFNSPLHF

J: TRBJ1-5
size: NA
D: NA
V: TRBV18
DNA: TGTGCCAGCTCACCAGGGGTTAGCAATCAGCCCCAGCATTTT
CDR3: CASSPGVSNQPQHF

J: TRBJ1-1
size: NA
D: NA
V: TRBV6-1
DNA: TGTGCCAGCAGTGAATTGCAGGGGCCGGTCACTGAAGCTTTCTTT
CDR3: CASSELQGPVTEAFF

J: TRBJ2-6
size: NA
D: TRBD1
V: TRBV10-3
DNA: TGTGCCATCAGAATGGGGGGGACAGGGAGCTCTGGGGCCAACGTCCTGACTTTC
CDR3: CAIRMGGTGSSGANVLTF

J: TRBJ2-7
size: NA
D: TRBD2
V: TRBV5-1
DNA: TGCGCCAGCAGCGGTTCACTAGCGGGGAATCCGGGAGAGCAGTACTTC
CDR3: CASSGSLAGNPGEQYF

J: TRBJ2-7
size: NA
D: TRBD1
V: TRBV28
DNA: TGTGCCAGCAGTCGCCCGGGACAGGGGGCGAACGAGCAGTACTTC
CDR3: CASSRPGQGANEQYF

J: TRBJ1-3
size: NA
D: NA
V: TRBV27
DNA: TGTGCCAGCAGTTTTAGTTGGGGTCCGGCAAACGGTGGAAACACCATATATTTT
CDR3: CASSFSWGPANGGNTIYF

J: TRBJ1-2
size: NA
D: NA
V: TRBV28
DNA: TGTGCCAGCAGCTTATCCCGGGGACCGCAGGGCTACACCTTC
CDR3: CASSLSRGPQGYTF

J: TRBJ1-1
size: once
D: NA
V: TRBV5-5
DNA: TGTGCCAGCAGCTTGGGGAGGGGCGGGAACACTGAAGCTTTCTTT
CDR3: CASSLGRGGNTEAFF

J: TRBJ2-1
size: NA
D: TRBD2
V: TRBV7-6
DNA: TGTGCCAGCAGCTCCGGGACTAGCGCGTCTGAGCAGTTCTTC
CDR3: CASSSGTSASEQFF

J: TRBJ1-1
size: NA
D: TRBD1
V: TRBV7-3
DNA: TGTGCCAGCAGCTTTACAGGGGGCAACACTGAAGCTTTCTTT
CDR3: CASSFTGGNTEAFF

J: TRBJ2-7
size: NA
D: TRBD2
V: TRBV7-8
DNA: TGTGCCAGCAGCTTAGACCTAGCGGGCCTTTACGAGCAGTACTTC
CDR3: CASSLDLAGLYEQYF

J: TRBJ2-3
size: few
D: NA
V: TRBV27
DNA: TGTGCCAGCAGTCCTGACGCTCCCGAGGGGGGTGGGCAGTATTTT
CDR3: CASSPDAPEGGGQYF

J: TRBJ2-1
size: NA
D: TRBD2
V: TRBV5-4
DNA: TGTGCCAGCAGCACCTCTAGCGGCACCTACAATGAGCAGTTCTTC
CDR3: CASSTSSGTYNEQFF

J: TRBJ2-2
size: NA
D: NA
V: TRBV18
DNA: TGTGCCACCTCCTCAGATCGCTTAGCGGAGCTGTTTTTT
CDR3: CATSSDRLAELFF

J: TRBJ1-1
size: NA
D: NA
V: TRBV18
DNA: TGTGCCAGCTCACCTAGGCTGGACACTGAAGCTTTCTTT
CDR3: CASSPRLDTEAFF

J: TRBJ2-4
size: once
D: NA
V: TRBV15
DNA: TGTGCCACCAGCATGCAGGGGGGGAACATTCAGTACTTC
CDR3: CATSMQGGNIQYF

J: TRBJ1-3
size: NA
D: NA
V: TRBV6-5
DNA: TGTGCCAGCAGTTATAATAGGGGAAGCTCTGGAAACACCATATATTTT
CDR3: CASSYNRGSSGNTIYF

J: TRBJ2-2
size: NA
D: TRBD2
V: TRBV27
DNA: TGTGCCAGCAGTCCCATAGCGGGAGGGCCGGCGCTGTTTTTT
CDR3: CASSPIAGGPALFF

J: TRBJ1-2
size: NA
D: TRBD1
V: TRBV7-9
DNA: TGTGCCAGCAGACCCGGACAGGGGGCCGGTGGCTACACCTTC
CDR3: CASRPGQGAGGYTF

J: TRBJ1-5
size: few
D: NA
V: TRBV18
DNA: TGTGCCAGCTCACGCGAGGGGTTGGGCAATCAGCCCCAGCATTTT
CDR3: CASSREGLGNQPQHF